This T cell receptor beta chain was recovered during a study of glioma-infiltrating T cells. V trimming: 0 bases; J trimming: 11 bases; junction bases outside the gene matches: 12. The CDR3 has 15 amino acids. CDR1 is SGHRS and CDR2 is YFSETQ in the germline V gene. Overall study findings and caveats: Above-expected tissue-blood divergence occurred in all gliomas, most in low-grade ones. Only very few CDR3 sequences appeared in both tissue and blood.

Amplification of TCR alpha and beta CDR3 regions from RNA used iRepertoire nested multiplex PCR. TCRdb analysed the multiplex PCR reads with MiXCR anew, one entry per CDR3 protein. The data show some 190,000 distinct CDR3 sequences, about 32% seen once. As for this clonotype: The target antigen is unknown. Possible read error: a much larger clone is one base away.

The TCR was taken from a human donor with low-grade glioma or glioblastoma, undergoing nonglioma brain surgery, or in good health (not recorded which). The source material was glioma tissue, nonneoplastic brain tissue, or PBMCs (not recorded which). The rearrangement uses TRBV5-1 and TRBJ2-5; 8 nucleotides line up with TRBD2. This CDR3 reads CASSLAGGDLNEQYF. CDR3 DNA: TGCGCCAGCAGCTTGGCGGGGGGGGATTTGAATGAGCAGTACTTC.